The sample holds a few counts of the clone carrying this TCR beta chain. The CDR3 has 16 amino acids. CDR1 is LGHNA and CDR2 is YSLEER in the germline V gene. Trimming took off 2 bases at V and 7 bases at J, with 21 bases between the two ends. This record belongs to a study of T-cell memory formation after mild COVID-19. As for the study in general: Across donors, TCR clusters were largely donor specific.

Using its own MiXCR run on the 5' RACE reads, TCRdb lists one record per CDR3 protein. The table lists about 470,000 distinct CDR3 sequences, around a quarter of them singletons. The TCR comes from an adult woman who had mild COVID-19 (a few samples of this study predate the infection). Cell type and time point are not known. The chain uses TRBV4-3 and TRBJ2-7, with D perhaps matching TRBD1 or TRBD2 (5 bases each). Input material: PBMCs or a T cell subset sorted from them (not recorded which). In nucleotides, the CDR3 is TGCGCCAGCAGCCAATTTGGCTCGGGACCGAAGGGAGAGCAGTACTTC. This encodes CASSQFGSGPKGEQYF.